Below, 27 T cell receptor beta chains from the same sample are listed, as sequenced in a study of cytomegalovirus exposure and HLA in healthy donors. The primer mix had 60 Vbeta and 13 Jbeta primers. The protocol was immunoSEQ multiplex PCR, while the TCRdb copy is restricted to in-frame clones and leaves out a portion. The sample has about 160,000 clones, about 88% seen once. The specimen was PBMCs. The receptors were gathered from a woman younger than 30 in good health and CMV-seronegative.

For this clone: A read error may account for a junction end that differs from germline. The V gene is TRBV7-7, the J gene TRBJ2-3; 9 bases map to TRBD1. This CDR3 contains 14 residues. Per germline, CDR1 SSHAT and CDR2 FNYEAQ (reference sequence). The CDR3, as DNA: TGTGCTAGCAGCCCGGGACAGGGCCCAGATACGCAGTATTTT. Translating it yields CASSPGQGPDTQYF.

The rearrangement links TRBV30 to TRBJ2-1; 8 bases line up with TRBD1. Germline lookup yields CDR1 GTSNPN and CDR2 SVGIG (reference sequence). Trimming took 5 bases from V and 12 from J; bases not matched to a gene: 12. CDR3 length: 13 amino acids. CDR3 nucleotides: TGTGCCTGGGGTCCAGGGGGCGCATCATGGCAGTTCTTC. The encoded protein is CAWGPGGASWQFF.

The chain combines TRBV7-9 with TRBJ2-1; TRBD2 aligns across 10 bases. This CDR3 has 14 amino acids. The junction had 5 bases not matched to a gene; V was cut back by 8 bases and J by 4 bases. CDR1 and CDR2 from the germline V gene are SEHNR and FQNEAQ (reference sequence). The CDR3 reads CASEGAGGYNEQFF. The CDR3 DNA follows: TGTGCCAGCGAGGGAGCGGGGGGGTACAATGAGCAGTTCTTC.

This clone was seen a few times. The chain carries TRBV27 and TRBJ1-4; D unresolved. The CDR3 is made up of 16 amino acids. From germline, CDR1 is MNHEY and CDR2 SMNVEV (reference sequence). Trimming removed 4 bases at V and 0 bases at J, with 12 bases between. In DNA form, the CDR3 reads TGTGCCAGCAGTTCCCGAGGGCCCGCAACTAATGAAAAACTGTTTTTT. This sequence encodes CASSSRGPATNEKLFF.

This chain uses TRBV7-9 with TRBJ1-1; a weak D match, TRBD1 (6 bases). The length of the CDR3 is 13 residues. Trimming left V 5 bases short and J 7 bases short, with 14 bases between. Per germline, CDR1 SEHNR and CDR2 FQNEAQ (reference sequence). The CDR3 nucleotides read TGTGCCAGCAGCCTACAGGGAGTTCTTGAAGCTTTCTTT. Its translation is CASSLQGVLEAFF.

This clone was counted a few times. This chain joins TRBV5-8 and TRBJ2-5, with 9 bases identical to TRBD1. CDR3 length: 15 amino acids. The V gene end was trimmed by 4 bases and the J gene end by 7 bases; junction bases not matched to a gene: 11. Germline CDR1 reads SGHTS; CDR2 reads YDEGEE. This CDR3 reads CASSVPGQGGGTQYF. CDR3 in DNA: TGTGCCAGCAGCGTTCCGGGACAGGGAGGAGGGACCCAGTACTTC.

V usage is TRBV28 and J usage is TRBJ1-1, with no clear D. CDR1 MDHEN and CDR2 SYDVKM come from the germline V gene. The CDR3 is 11 amino acids. V was clipped by 2 bases and J by 12 bases, with 10 bases between them. Here the CDR3 DNA reads TGTGCCAGCAGTTTAAATGAGGTATCTTTCTTT. It encodes CASSLNEVSFF.

In nucleotides, the CDR3 is TGTGCCAGTAGTACAGGAAGGTCAGAGACCCAGTACTTC. Protein product: CASSTGRSETQYF. J is TRBJ2-5 and V is TRBV19, with no clear D. From germline, CDR1 is LNHDA and CDR2 SQIVND (reference sequence). The CDR3 has 13 residues. The V gene lost 4 bases and the J gene lost 4 bases, with 10 bases spanning the gap.

The chain has TRBV7-7 and TRBJ2-3; 10 positions match TRBD1. Trimming at V came to 5 bases and at J to 2 bases, leaving 4 bases not matched to a gene. This CDR3 region has 15 residues. Germline loops: CDR1 SSHAT, CDR2 FNYEAQ (reference sequence). CDR3 nucleotide sequence: TGTGCCAGCAGCCTGGGGACAGGGGCCACAGATACGCAGTATTTT. Its translation is CASSLGTGATDTQYF.

The sample holds one count of this clone. V gene TRBV10-3 combines with J gene TRBJ2-7; 7 positions agree with TRBD2. CDR3 length: 15 amino acids. CDR1 is ENHRY, CDR2 SYGVKD, per germline. The V segment lost 3 bases and the J segment 4 bases; nucleotides outside the gene matches: 9. As DNA, the CDR3 is TGTGCCATCAGTGACCCACAGCGGGGTTCGTACGAGCAGTACTTC. Translated: CAISDPQRGSYEQYF.

Turning to this clone: A read error may account for a junction end that differs from germline. The chain uses TRBV2 and TRBJ1-2, with 7 bases that match TRBD1. This CDR3 has 14 amino acids. Germline V lookup: CDR1 SNHLY, CDR2 FYNNEI. Here the CDR3 DNA reads TGTGCCAGCAGTGAGAGCAGGGGGAACTTTGGCTACACCTTC. Amino acid sequence: CASSESRGNFGYTF. Looking up the rest from reference TRBV2 and TRBJ1-2 gives the full variable domain: EPEVTQTPSHQVTQMGQEVILRCVPISNHLYFYWYRQILGQKVEFLVSFYNNEISEKSEIFDDQFSVERPDGSNFTLKIRSTKLEDSAMYFCASSESRGNFGYTFGSGTRLTVV.

The V and J genes are TRBV7-8 and TRBJ1-1, with 8 bases lining up with TRBD1. Per the germline V gene, CDR1 is SGHVS and CDR2 is FQNEAQ. After removal of 6 bases from V and 11 bases from J, the junction contained 11 bases not matched to a gene. The CDR3 is made up of 13 amino acids. The DNA of the CDR3 is TGTGCCAGCAGACCTTCGGACAGGGACTATGCTTTCTTT. It translates to CASRPSDRDYAFF.

The chain uses TRBV18 and TRBJ2-2; D ambiguous. This CDR3 contains 17 residues. Trimming took 5 bases from V and 3 from J, leaving 19 bases between them. Germline CDR1 and CDR2: KGHSH and LQKENI. CDR3 region: CASSRDPRRPDTGELFF. The CDR3 region has the DNA TGTGCCAGCTCAAGAGACCCTCGCAGGCCCGACACCGGGGAGCTGTTTTTT.

This chain joins TRBV27 and TRBJ2-3; 8 bases fit TRBD2. V lost 4 bases to trimming and J lost 1 base; unmatched junction nucleotides: 7. CDR3 length: 16 amino acids. Germline CDR1 and CDR2: MNHEY and SMNVEV (reference sequence). The CDR3 DNA sequence: TGTGCCAGCAGTTCTACTACGGGGGGGGGCACAGATACGCAGTATTTT. This translates into CASSSTTGGGTDTQYF.

The V call is TRBV7-9, the J call TRBJ1-1, with TRBD1 as a possible D gene (5 bases). The CDR3 has 14 amino acids. Germline loops: CDR1 SEHNR, CDR2 FQNEAQ (reference sequence). The V gene lost 0 bases and the J gene lost 7 bases, with 12 bases spanning the gap. The DNA for the CDR3 is TGTGCCAGCAGCTTAGCCGCAGGGTTCGTTGAAGCTTTCTTT. It is translated as CASSLAAGFVEAFF.

The chain uses TRBV9 and TRBJ2-1, with 8 bases fitting TRBD1. The CDR3 spans 16 residues. Unmatched junction bases numbered 8, after V lost 0 bases and J lost 6 bases. Germline V lookup: CDR1 SGDLS, CDR2 YYNGEE. The CDR3 DNA reads as TGTGCCAGCAGCGTAGAACCCAGCAGGGGGCTCAATGAGCAGTTCTTC. This codes for CASSVEPSRGLNEQFF.

V is TRBV28 and J is TRBJ2-1; TRBD1 might be the D (7 bases). V lost 5 bases and J lost 10, with 15 bases in between. Germline V gene data show CDR1 as MDHEN and CDR2 as SYDVKM. The CDR3 sequence is 13 residues long. In DNA form, the CDR3 reads TGTGCCAGCAGTCCCTGGGACAGCGGGGAGCAGTTCTTC. It is translated as CASSPWDSGEQFF. The variable domain in full, with the rest retrieved from reference TRBV28 and TRBJ2-1, is DVKVTQSSRYLVKRTGEKVFLECVQDMDHENMFWYRQDPGLGLRLIYFSYDVKMKEKGDIPEGYSVSREKKERFSLILESASTNQTSMYLCASSPWDSGEQFFGPGTRLTVL.

The J gene is TRBJ2-1, the V gene TRBV7-2; 12 positions agree with TRBD2. The V gene end was trimmed by 4 bases and the J gene end by 3 bases; junction bases not matched to a gene: 4. Germline CDR1 is SGHTA and CDR2 is FQGNSA. This CDR3 has 16 amino acids. The CDR3 DNA reads as TGTGCCAGCAGCTCCCTAGCGGGAGGGAACTACAATGAGCAGTTCTTC. The encoded protein is CASSSLAGGNYNEQFF.

The rearrangement links TRBV5-1 to TRBJ2-5; 8 bases fit TRBD1. Germline-derived CDR1 and CDR2 are SGHRS and YFSETQ. This CDR3 is built from 14 residues. Germline trimming cut 6 bases from V and 5 bases from J; bases unmatched to any gene: 9. The CDR3: CASTAGTGVETQYF. The CDR3 DNA reads TGCGCCAGCACGGCCGGGACAGGTGTGGAGACCCAGTACTTC.

The chain couples TRBV29-1 to TRBJ2-7; 7 positions match TRBD1. This CDR3 has 13 amino acids. Germline V gene sequence: CDR1 SQVTM, CDR2 ANQGSEA. The junction had 10 bases not matched to a gene; V was cut back by 7 bases and J by 4 bases. DNA for the CDR3: TGCAGCGCTAGAGGGGGCGAAGGATACGAGCAGTACTTC. Protein: CSARGGEGYEQYF.

The V and J genes are TRBV19 and TRBJ1-2; TRBD1 might be the D (6 bases). Germline values: CDR1 LNHDA, CDR2 SQIVND (reference sequence). Between the trimmed V and J ends, which lost 6 bases and 10 bases, there was a span of 12 bases. The CDR3 loop spans 11 amino acids. CDR3 region: CASRTRGDYTF. The CDR3 nucleotides read TGTGCCAGTAGAACCAGGGGCGACTACACCTTC.

CDR3 coding DNA: TGTGCCAGCAGTTACCTTGACTTGGGTAGCGGGAGTTACGAGCAGTACTTC. It specifies CASSYLDLGSGSYEQYF. The chain couples TRBV28 to TRBJ2-7; 9 nucleotides align to TRBD2. This CDR3 has 17 amino acids. After removal of 4 bases from V and 4 bases from J, the junction contained 14 bases not matched to a gene. In germline, CDR1 is MDHEN, CDR2 SYDVKM.

This clone appeared once. The V gene is TRBV7-9, the J gene TRBJ2-7; 11 bases are shared with TRBD2. In germline, CDR1 is SEHNR, CDR2 FQNEAQ (reference sequence). After removal of 4 bases from V and 5 bases from J, the junction contained 4 bases not matched to a gene. CDR3 length: 14 amino acids. The CDR3 region is CASSSGLAVNEQYF. Here the CDR3 DNA reads TGTGCCAGCAGCTCGGGACTAGCGGTGAACGAGCAGTACTTC.

CDR3 region: CASSQGGGPSGSYEQYF. The DNA for the CDR3 is TGTGCCAGCAGCCAAGGAGGAGGGCCTAGTGGTTCCTACGAGCAGTACTTC. This chain connects TRBV4-2 to TRBJ2-5, with a weak D call TRBD2 (6 bases). The DNA end favors TRBJ2-7, so the J call may be wrong. CDR3 size: 17 residues. CDR1 is LGHNA and CDR2 is YNFKEQ in the germline V gene.

This chain links TRBV11-1 with TRBJ1-1; D gene ambiguous. V lost 3 bases and J 1 base, leaving 6 bases between the germline ends. The CDR3 has 13 amino acids. CDR1 is SGHAT, CDR2 FQDESV, per germline (reference sequence). In DNA form, the CDR3 reads TGTGCCAGCAGCTTTTTCGGGAACACTGAAGCTTTCTTT. Translating it yields CASSFFGNTEAFF.

V is TRBV5-8 and J is TRBJ2-5, with D uncertain. Trimming removed 4 bases at V and 1 base at J, with 2 bases between. CDR3 length: 11 residues. Per the germline V gene, CDR1 is SGHTS and CDR2 is YDEGEE. The CDR3 DNA reads TGTGCCAGCAGCCTCCAAGAGACCCAGTACTTC. Translated: CASSLQETQYF.

This sequence joins TRBV7-9 and TRBJ2-3, with D possibly TRBD2 on 6 matching bases. Trimming pared 0 bases from V and 2 bases from J, leaving 12 bases between. Germline V lookup: CDR1 SEHNR, CDR2 FQNEAQ (reference sequence). This CDR3 comprises 16 residues. As DNA, the CDR3 is TGTGCCAGCAGCTTAGCAGGGTCGGGAGCCACAGATACGCAGTATTTT. This translates into CASSLAGSGATDTQYF.